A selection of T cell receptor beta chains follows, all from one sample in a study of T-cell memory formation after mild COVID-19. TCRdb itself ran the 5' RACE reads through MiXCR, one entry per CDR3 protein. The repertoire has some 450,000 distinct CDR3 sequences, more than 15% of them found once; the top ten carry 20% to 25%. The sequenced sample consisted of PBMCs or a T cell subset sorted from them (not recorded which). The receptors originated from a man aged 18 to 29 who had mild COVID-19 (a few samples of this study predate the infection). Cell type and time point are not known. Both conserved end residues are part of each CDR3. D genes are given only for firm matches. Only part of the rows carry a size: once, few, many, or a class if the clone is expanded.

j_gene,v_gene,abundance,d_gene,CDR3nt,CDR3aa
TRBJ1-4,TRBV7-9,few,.,TGTGCCAGCAGCTTAGCGTTCCGCGAGAGGCTGTTTTTT,CASSLAFRERLFF
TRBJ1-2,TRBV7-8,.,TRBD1,TGTGCCAGCAGCTTAATTCGCAGGGGGGACTATGGCTACACCTTC,CASSLIRRGDYGYTF
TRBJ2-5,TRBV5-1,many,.,TGTGCCAGCAGCTTAGGGCAAAACCAAGAGACCCAGTACTTC,CASSLGQNQETQYF
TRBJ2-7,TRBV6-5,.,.,TGTGCCAGCGGGCGGTTGGAGCAGTACTTC,CASGRLEQYF
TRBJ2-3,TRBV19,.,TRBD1,TGTGCCAGTAGTGTCCGGGACAGGGACACAGATACGCAGTATTTT,CASSVRDRDTDTQYF
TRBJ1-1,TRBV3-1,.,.,TGTGCCAGCAGCCTCCTCCACACTGAAGCTTTCTTT,CASSLLHTEAFF
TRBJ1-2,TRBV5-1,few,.,TGCGCCAGCAGCTTGGAAGCCTTAGGGGTCTATGGCTACACCTTC,CASSLEALGVYGYTF
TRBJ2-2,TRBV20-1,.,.,TGCAGTGCTAGACGTCCCGGGAGTAACACCGGGGAGCTGTTTTTT,CSARRPGSNTGELFF
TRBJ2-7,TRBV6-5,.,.,TGTGCCAGCAGTTACCACCGGGACGAGCAGTACTTC,CASSYHRDEQYF
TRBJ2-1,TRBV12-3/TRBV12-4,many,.,TGTGCCAGCACTACCCCCGGACAGTCCTACAATGAGCAGTTCTTC,CASTTPGQSYNEQFF
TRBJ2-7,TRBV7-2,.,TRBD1,TGTGCCAGCAGCCTTACCCGACAGGGGGACTACGAGCAGTACTTC,CASSLTRQGDYEQYF
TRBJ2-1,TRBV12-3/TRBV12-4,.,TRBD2,TGTGCCAGCAGTTTATCTAGCGGGGGTTACAATGAGCAGTTCTTC,CASSLSSGGYNEQFF
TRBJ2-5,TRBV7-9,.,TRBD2,TGTGCCAGCAGCTTCGGTCTAGCGGGGGGTGGATGGCGCGAGACCCAGTACTTC,CASSFGLAGGGWRETQYF
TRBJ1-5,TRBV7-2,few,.,TGTGCCAGCAGCCGTGGTGAGACCAGCAATCAGCCCCAGCATTTT,CASSRGETSNQPQHF
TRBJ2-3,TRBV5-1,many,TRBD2,TGCGCCAGCAGCAAACGACTAGCGGGGGCTACAGATACGCAGTATTTT,CASSKRLAGATDTQYF
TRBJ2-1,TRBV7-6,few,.,TGTGCCAGCAGCTTAGCGGGGGGTACCAGCTTCAATGAGCAGTTCTTC,CASSLAGGTSFNEQFF
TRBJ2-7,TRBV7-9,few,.,TGTGCCAGCAGCTTAGCTGCGTACGAGCAGTACTTC,CASSLAAYEQYF